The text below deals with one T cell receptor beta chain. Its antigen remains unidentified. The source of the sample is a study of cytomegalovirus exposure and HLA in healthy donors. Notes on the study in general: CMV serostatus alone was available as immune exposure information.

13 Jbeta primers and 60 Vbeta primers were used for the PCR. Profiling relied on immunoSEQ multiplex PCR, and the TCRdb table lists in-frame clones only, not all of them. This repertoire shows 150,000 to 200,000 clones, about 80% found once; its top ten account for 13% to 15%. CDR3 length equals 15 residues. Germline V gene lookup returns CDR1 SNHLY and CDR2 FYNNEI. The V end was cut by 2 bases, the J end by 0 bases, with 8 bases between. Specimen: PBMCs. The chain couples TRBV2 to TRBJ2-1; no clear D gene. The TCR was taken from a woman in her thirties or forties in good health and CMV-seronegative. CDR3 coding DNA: TGTGCCAGCAGTGAACGCGGAAGCTCCTACAATGAGCAGTTCTTC. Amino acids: CASSERGSSYNEQFF.